This T cell receptor beta chain was recovered during a study of blood T cell repertoires in COVID-19. Sequencing was performed with immunoSEQ multiplex PCR; in TCRdb, only in-frame clones are kept and a portion is missing. Of about 130,000 clones listed, around 83% are singletons. Sample: PBMCs or T cells enriched from blood (not recorded which). This TCR came from a man younger than 45 who had recovered from COVID-19.

The CDR3 loop is CASSEARGSNSPLHF. DNA for the CDR3: TGTGCCAGCAGTGAAGCTCGGGGTTCTAATTCACCCCTCCACTTT. The chain couples TRBV2 to TRBJ1-6; the D is unclear. The ends were cut back, 0 bases at V and 6 bases at J, with 9 bases in the middle. In germline, CDR1 is SNHLY, CDR2 FYNNEI. The CDR3 totals 15 residues. The complete variable domain, with remaining parts taken from reference TRBV2 and TRBJ1-6, reads EPEVTQTPSHQVTQMGQEVILRCVPISNHLYFYWYRQILGQKVEFLVSFYNNEISEKSEIFDDQFSVERPDGSNFTLKIRSTKLEDSAMYFCASSEARGSNSPLHFGNGTRLTVT.